This T cell receptor (beta chain) was sequenced during a study of Ad26.COV2.S vaccination and SARS-CoV-2 variants. This clone was recorded a few times. Its specificity is unknown. Regarding treatment: 19 received Ad26.COV2.S at low or high dose, single or two shots; a few received placebo; per-sample allocation not given. Material that was analyzed had been drawn on day 63 after the first vaccine or placebo injection. The shot given was an Ad26 vector that makes Wuhan-strain SARS-CoV-2 spike. Germline trimming cut 0 bases from V and 6 bases from J; bases unmatched to any gene: 3. This CDR3 contains 15 residues. The germline V gene has CDR1 SGHTA and CDR2 FQGNSA. Study-level findings and limits: Comparability of non-spike TCR breadth was observed across vaccine and placebo recipients.

Method: immunoSEQ multiplex PCR; TCRdb's copy keeps in-frame clones and lacks some. The data contain 300,000 to 400,000 clones, around nine tenths of them seen just once; the ten biggest clones take up about 11%. The genes are TRBV7-2 and TRBJ1-5; TRBD1 matches at 9 bases. Material: peripheral blood, obtained in a trial of Ad26.COV2.S vaccine versus placebo. The receptor was derived from a person aged 18-65 years who received the Ad26.COV2.S COVID-19 vaccine or a placebo. CDR3 DNA: TGTGCCAGCAGCTTAGCCGCGACAGGGGGTCAGCCCCAGCATTTT. Its protein is CASSLAATGGQPQHF.